This entry concerns a single T cell receptor (beta chain). This clone has only a few counts. The target of this receptor is not known. Base qualities are not provided; no much larger clone lies one nucleotide away. The CDR3 measures 16 amino acids from cysteine to phenylalanine. The sequence is cut down to CDR3 DNA, 48 bases in frame from base 1. Based on the germline V gene (reference sequence), the CDR1 and CDR2 sequences are SGHNT and YYREEE. V is cut by 3 bases and J by 0 bases, and the space between the germline ends is 15 bases. From each donor, a single peripheral blood sample of 95 to 150 mL on average was drawn into heparinised tubes. A BD FACSAria II and a panel including CD45RO, CCR7, CD25, CD127, CD95 and CD27 were used to sort naive, central memory, regulatory and stem cell-like memory CD4+ T cells. A purity above 95% was achieved for all sorted populations. Right away, PBMCs were isolated by Lymphoprep density gradient centrifugation and were stained directly, with no culture step. So that batch effects would be minimized, each experiment stained and sorted samples in pairs, pairing one healthy donor with one patient.

This record belongs to a study of beta chain features in type 1 diabetes listed by TCRdb under 2018. About the investigation overall: Patients and healthy donors did not differ in mean age, gender distribution, total cell number or subset yield. Across all samples, about 110 million sorted cells were examined, and cell number per subset correlated strongly with RNA yield. The study compared the TCRB repertoires of sorted circulating CD4+ T cell subsets in recently diagnosed type 1 diabetes patients with those in matched healthy donors. Naive and central memory subsets were obtained from all 30 or so donors, but regulatory and stem cell-like memory subsets were isolated from only 8 patients and 8 healthy donors.

All of the isolated RNA was reverse transcribed with the High Capacity cDNA Reverse Transcription Kit, so expressed TCRB transcripts were sequenced. Deep immunoSEQ sequencing was performed on naive, central memory and regulatory T cell samples, with an average of about 3.6 million total reads per sample. Sorted cells were lysed in RLT buffer and RNA was extracted with DNase-treated RNeasy Micro or Mini kits, depending on cell number. To prevent cross-contamination, every cell subset was processed on its own, while patient and healthy donor samples were processed together. The immunoSEQ multiplex PCR was used to amplify TCRB sequences from cDNA, yielding 87-bp fragments that span the CDR3 region. Sequencing of the amplicons was done on the Illumina HiSeq platform. The study's processing was this. PCR bias was computationally corrected using synthetic template baselines, reads within Hamming distance 2 were collapsed, and singletons that could not be merged were discarded. Reads were aligned against IMGT to assign V, D and J genes, CDR3 length and insertions or deletions at six rearrangement sites. Within each subset, clonotype counts were normalized to sorted cell number, after which true diversity and Gini coefficients were computed with the tcR R package. The overlap coefficient, calculated on TCRB nucleotide sequences, was used to measure repertoire sharing. Out-of-frame TCRB sequences from naive cells were analyzed as a proxy for the pre-selection repertoire. TCRdb limited this immuneACCESS table to in-frame rearrangements with V and J called. A share of clones is missing; checked studies link under half to unresolved V genes, and the rest is unexplained. V, J and clone size were drawn from that table, and D and trimming were deduced from the DNA. Within this sample are a few hundred thousand clones, with roughly 13% of them counted one time only. 0.03% to 0.04% of the sample goes to the ten largest clones.

Points the paper makes about the study in general: Only small numbers of individuals were included in the HLA sub-analyses, which left unresolved whether HLA type had any influence on TCRB rearrangement. The naive, central memory and regulatory TCRB repertoires appeared to resemble one another more closely among patients than among healthy donors. Shorter templates might have been favored by PCR, but patient and control samples were amplified and corrected together, so both groups would have been affected equally by any skew. Because cDNA was sequenced instead of genomic DNA, highly expressing activated cells could be over-represented, though the groups showed no difference in activation or CD3 levels. In all four CD4+ subsets, TCRB CDR3 length was moderately but significantly shorter in type 1 diabetes patients. Fewer insertions and more nucleotide deletions at VDJ recombination sites were observed in patients with type 1 diabetes, implying thymic rearrangement abnormalities.

The TCR sequence derives from a young man in good health. The rearranged segments are TRBV5-4 and TRBJ1-1; the D gene remains uncertain. The sequenced sample was naive CD4+ T cells from blood. The cell subset or site label on this specimen signifies: true naive CD4+ T cells. Here is the DNA: TGTGCCAGCAGCTCGCCCGTCAGCGCGATGAACACTGAAGCTTTCTTT. Protein translation: CASSSPVSAMNTEAFF.